Below, 20 T cell receptor beta chains from the same sample are listed, as sequenced in a study of T-cell memory formation after mild COVID-19. MiXCR, applied by TCRdb to the 5' RACE reads, yields one record per CDR3 protein. The table has approximately 350,000 distinct CDR3 sequences, around 13% seen once. The specimen sequenced was PBMCs or a T cell subset sorted from them (not recorded which). All receptors come from a man aged 18 to 35 who had mild COVID-19 (a few samples of this study predate the infection). Cell type and time point are not known.

This clonotype was recorded a few times. CDR3 bases: TGTGCCAGATCGCAGGGGGTAGGGGTCGAGCAGTACTTC. It specifies CARSQGVGVEQYF. V and J are TRBV30 and TRBJ2-7, with 7 positions matching TRBD1. With V trimmed by 8 bases and J by 6 bases, 13 bases remained unmatched. From germline, CDR1 is GTSNPN and CDR2 SVGIG (reference sequence). The CDR3 is 13 residues long.

The V and J genes are TRBV7-2 and TRBJ2-1; D possibly matches TRBD1 or TRBD2 (5 bases each). There are 15 residues in the CDR3. Germline loops: CDR1 SGHTA, CDR2 FQGNSA. V was clipped by 4 bases and J by 10 bases, with 20 bases between them. In nucleotides, the CDR3 is TGTGCCAGCAGCTCACGGGGACCCACCGCCGGGGAGCAGTTCTTC. Translating it yields CASSSRGPTAGEQFF.

This clonotype was detected once. V usage is TRBV28 and J usage is TRBJ2-7, with TRBD1 identical over 8 bases. Trimming at V came to 5 bases and at J to 2 bases, leaving 5 bases not matched to a gene. The CDR3 is 14 residues long. From germline, CDR1 is MDHEN and CDR2 SYDVKM. The CDR3 reads CASSHGTGTYEQYV. The DNA for the CDR3 is TGTGCCAGCAGTCACGGGACAGGAACCTACGAGCAGTACGTC.

This clonotype was picked up a small number of times. V usage is TRBV5-6 and J usage is TRBJ1-2; 11 positions agree with TRBD1. CDR3 size: 18 residues. Germline loops: CDR1 SGHDT, CDR2 YYEEEE. Losses at the gene ends were 4 bases for V and 2 bases for J; bases not matched to a gene: 13. The CDR3 is CASSELGSGDRGNYGYTF. The CDR3 region has the DNA TGTGCCAGCAGCGAGCTGGGATCCGGGGACAGGGGGAACTATGGCTACACCTTC.

This clonotype has a handful of counts. V and J are TRBV7-6 and TRBJ2-7; D is undetermined. In germline, CDR1 is SGHVS, CDR2 FNYEAQ. The CDR3 extends over 13 amino acids. The V end lost 3 bases, the J end lost 1 base, and 7 bases lay between the germline ends. The DNA of the CDR3 is TGTGCCAGCAGCTTGTCCGGATCCTACGAGCAGTACTTC. Encoded protein: CASSLSGSYEQYF.

The chain joins TRBV7-8 to TRBJ2-3; TRBD2 agrees at 10 bases. Trimming cost V 5 bases and J 4 bases; bases outside gene matches: 6. The CDR3 length is 15 residues. Per germline, CDR1 SGHVS and CDR2 FQNEAQ. The CDR3 here is CASSLSGGASDTQYF. Written as DNA, the CDR3 is TGTGCCAGCAGCCTAAGCGGGGGGGCCTCAGATACGCAGTATTTT.

In its sample, this clonotype was seen a few times. V is TRBV5-1 and J is TRBJ1-1; D is unresolved. Trimming shortened V by 1 base and J by 6 bases, and 7 bases separated the two germline ends. The CDR3 length is 12 residues. The V gene's germline CDR1 is SGHRS and CDR2 YFSETQ. CDR3 sequence: CASSLYGPEAFF. CDR3 nucleotides: TGCGCCAGCAGCTTGTATGGCCCTGAAGCTTTCTTT.

This clonotype was found a few times. V and J are TRBV28 and TRBJ1-5, with D possibly TRBD1 on 5 matching bases. V gave up 5 bases and J gave up 5 bases, with 16 bases separating them. CDR3 length equals 15 residues. Germline V lookup: CDR1 MDHEN, CDR2 SYDVKM. As DNA, the CDR3 is TGTGCCAGCAGTATCGACGGGGGAGGATATCAGCCCCAGCATTTT. Its translation: CASSIDGGGYQPQHF.

This clonotype was seen only a few times. The V call is TRBV2, the J call TRBJ1-5, with a possible D match to TRBD1 (5 bases). The CDR3 sequence is 13 residues long. The germline V gene has CDR1 SNHLY and CDR2 FYNNEI. V was shortened by 4 bases and J by 8 bases, with 12 bases between the two germline ends. CDR3 sequence (DNA): TGTGCCAGCAGTGTCTACCTAGGGGAGCCCCAGCATTTT. Its protein is CASSVYLGEPQHF.

The chain links TRBV19 to TRBJ2-7; TRBD1 aligns across 8 bases. Trimming at V came to 3 bases and at J to 4 bases, leaving 5 bases not matched to a gene. This CDR3 is 14 amino acids long. Germline V gene data show CDR1 as LNHDA and CDR2 as SQIVND (reference sequence). Written as DNA, the CDR3 is TGTGCCAGTAGTATTCAGGGGGCTAAGTACGAGCAGTACTTC. Protein sequence: CASSIQGAKYEQYF.

The chain links TRBV30 to TRBJ1-1, with a weak D call TRBD1 (6 bases). The germline V and J ends were trimmed by 5 bases and 7 bases, with 14 bases remaining between them. This CDR3 has 12 amino acids. The germline CDR1 and CDR2 sequences are GTSNPN and SVGIG (reference sequence). CDR3 DNA sequence: TGTGCCTGGGAACAGGGTGAGGTTGAAGCTTTCTTT. Protein: CAWEQGEVEAFF.

The chain carries TRBV9 and TRBJ2-7; a weak D match, TRBD1 (6 bases). The CDR3 loop spans 16 amino acids. The V end lost 3 bases, the J end lost 5 bases, and 21 bases lay between the germline ends. CDR1 and CDR2 (germline): SGDLS, YYNGEE. The CDR3 region has the DNA TGTGCCAGCAGCGGAGAAACCGGGACACCCGCGGACGAGCAGTACTTC. Translating it yields CASSGETGTPADEQYF.

This clonotype was counted between two and nine times. This sequence joins TRBV4-1 and TRBJ2-5; 9 positions match TRBD2. The CDR3 covers 17 residues. Unmatched junction bases numbered 9, after V lost 0 bases and J lost 4 bases. In germline, CDR1 is MGHRA, CDR2 YSYEKL. CDR3 residues: CASSQDRGGGAGETQYF. The DNA of the CDR3 is TGCGCCAGCAGCCAAGATCGTGGCGGGGGGGCTGGAGAGACCCAGTACTTC.

The V gene is TRBV7-2, the J gene TRBJ2-5; 7 positions agree with TRBD2. Germline CDR1 and CDR2: SGHTA and FQGNSA. The CDR3 covers 14 residues. Trimming cost V 1 base and J 5 bases; bases outside gene matches: 4. CDR3 bases: TGTGCCAGCAGCTTAGAAGTGGGGGGGGAGACCCAGTACTTC. Protein product: CASSLEVGGETQYF. Complete variable domain (other parts from reference TRBV7-2 and TRBJ2-5): GAGVSQSPSNKVTEKGKDVELRCDPISGHTALYWYRQSLGQGLEFLIYFQGNSAPDKSGLPSDRFSAERTGGSVSTLTIQRTQQEDSAVYLCASSLEVGGETQYFGPGTRLLVL.

The chain joins TRBV5-1 to TRBJ1-2, with D hard to call. CDR3 length: 14 residues. Germline V CDR1 and CDR2: SGHRS, YFSETQ. V was cut by 4 bases and J by 3 bases, with 13 bases left in between. The CDR3 sequence is CASSRYIGDYGYTF. The CDR3 bases are TGCGCCAGCAGCCGTTACATTGGGGACTATGGCTACACCTTC.

This clonotype was seen only a few times. The chain has TRBV4-2 and TRBJ2-3, with 9 bases aligning to TRBD2. V shed 5 bases, J shed 9 bases, and the junction held 3 bases outside the gene matches. The length of the CDR3 is 12 residues. In germline, CDR1 is LGHNA, CDR2 YNFKEQ. The CDR3 bases are TGTGCCAGCAGCGAGACTAGCGGAACGCAGTATTTT. Protein: CASSETSGTQYF.

This chain uses TRBV20-1 with TRBJ2-3; 11 bases are a match to TRBD2. The CDR3 has 19 amino acids. The junction had 20 bases not matched to a gene; V was cut back by 5 bases and J by 4 bases. Germline CDR1 reads DFQATT; CDR2 reads SNEGSKA (reference sequence). The CDR3 nucleotides are TGCAGTGCTGATGGCCTAGGTAGCGGGGGGGCGTTGGTGTCAGATACGCAGTATTTT. As protein: CSADGLGSGGALVSDTQYF.

There are many counts of this clonotype. The chain employs TRBV7-9 and TRBJ2-1, with D uncertain. Germline V gives CDR1 SEHNR, CDR2 FQNEAQ (reference sequence). This CDR3 has 17 residues. V lost 5 bases and J lost 4, with 21 bases in between. CDR3 residues: CASSHIGASYVYNEQFF. The DNA of the CDR3 is TGTGCCAGCAGCCACATAGGCGCTTCCTATGTTTACAATGAGCAGTTCTTC. Together with reference TRBV7-9 and TRBJ2-1, the CDR3 gives the full variable domain: DTGVSQNPRHKITKRGQNVTFRCDPISEHNRLYWYRQTLGQGPEFLTYFQNEAQLEKSRLLSDRFSAERPKGSFSTLEIQRTEQGDSAMYLCASSHIGASYVYNEQFFGPGTRLTVL.

On this clonotype: Since a much larger clone is just one base distant, this may be a read error. V gene TRBV27 combines with J gene TRBJ2-7; 8 nucleotides agree with TRBD2. This CDR3 has 14 residues. Per the germline V gene, CDR1 is MNHEY and CDR2 is SMNVEV (reference sequence). This chain's CDR3 is CSSSFGGGTYEQYF. For the CDR3, the DNA is TGTTCCAGCAGTTTCGGGGGGGGAACCTACGAGCAGTACTTC.

The chain uses TRBV18 and TRBJ1-4, with unresolved D. Trimming took 4 bases from V and 3 from J, leaving 6 bases between them. The germline CDR1 and CDR2 sequences are KGHSH and LQKENI. The CDR3 covers 13 residues. Here the CDR3 reads CASSRGPNEKLFF. In DNA, the CDR3 is TGTGCCAGCTCACGCGGGCCTAATGAAAAACTGTTTTTT.